The next 2 T cell receptor beta chains were all read from a single sample in a study of CD4 T cells in relation to SARS-CoV-2 and coronaviruses. Using immunoSEQ multiplex PCR, the repertoire was profiled, and TCRdb retains in-frame clones only, with some absent. Of approximately 20,000 clones in the sample, roughly four fifths are singletons; the top ten hold about a fifth. For these receptors, no antigen is known. Unexposed donor CD4+ T cells date from about 2011-2019, before the COVID-19 pandemic. CD4+ T cells were isolated from the cells after roughly 11 days of culture. Sequenced: CD4+ T cells from PBMCs, cultured in vitro. These receptors were taken from a human donor in good health.

The chain is built from TRBV7-3 and TRBJ2-3; D is unresolved. V shed 0 bases and J shed 5 bases, with 15 bases lying between them. CDR1 is SGHTA, CDR2 FQGTGA, per germline. The CDR3 loop spans 16 amino acids. DNA of the CDR3: TGTGCCAGCAGCTTAACCGGGCCGAGTGTAGGAGATACGCAGTATTTT. It codes for CASSLTGPSVGDTQYF.

The chain carries TRBV28 and TRBJ1-2, with TRBD1 as a possible D gene (5 bases). V lost 1 base and J 5 bases, leaving 14 bases between the germline ends. Germline loops: CDR1 MDHEN, CDR2 SYDVKM. This CDR3 is built from 15 residues. The CDR3 DNA reads as TGTGCCAGCAGTTTATACCAGGGACGGGCTTATGGCTACACCTTC. This translates into CASSLYQGRAYGYTF.